Following are 7 T cell receptor beta chains from one sample sequenced in a study of OX40 agonist ivuxolimab in advanced cancers. The protocol used for the library was the immunoSEQ multiplex PCR assay. This immuneACCESS table, as held by TCRdb, lists in-frame sequences with V and J called but not all clones. Of the missing ones, under half trace to an unresolved V gene in checked studies; the others have no known cause. This sample is represented by under 50,000 clones; around 85% of them were singletons. The ten largest account for approximately 0.37% of the sample. Sequenced here: CD4+ or CD8+ T cells sorted from blood, sampled in a trial of the OX40 agonist ivuxolimab. These receptors came from an adult with an advanced solid tumor such as melanoma, head and neck, liver or kidney cancer.

V is TRBV21-1 and J is TRBJ2-7; the table calls TRBD2, which could not be checked here. TRBV21-1 is a known pseudogene. This CDR3 comprises 17 residues. DNA of the CDR3: TGTGCCAGCAGCAACCCTAGGCTAACTAGCGAGGCCTACGAGCAGTACTTC. Protein sequence: CASSNPRLTSEAYEQYF.

V and J are TRBV30 and TRBJ1-5; D gene ambiguous. This CDR3 has 14 residues. Trimming took off 4 bases at V and 6 bases at J, with 16 bases between the two ends. In germline, CDR1 is GTSNPN, CDR2 SVGIG (reference sequence). CDR3 bases: TGTGCCTGGACCCCGGGTCTCGCGGGTCAGCCCCAGCATTTT. Its translation is CAWTPGLAGQPQHF. Based on the CDR3 plus reference TRBV30 and TRBJ1-5, the full variable domain is SQTIHQWPATLVQPVGSPLSLECTVEGTSNPNLYWYRQAAGRGLQLLFYSVGIGQISSEVPQNLSASRPQDRQFILSSKKLLLSDSGFYLCAWTPGLAGQPQHFGDGTRLSIL.

The chain recombines TRBV6-5 with TRBJ1-3; possible D gene TRBD1, 5 bases. The CDR3 is 12 amino acids. CDR1 and CDR2 (germline): MNHEY, SVGAGI. Trimming stripped 6 bases from V and 9 bases from J, with 12 bases between. CDR3 in DNA: TGTGCCAGCAGAGGGGCTGCGGGCACCATATATTTT. It specifies CASRGAAGTIYF.

J is TRBJ2-2 and V is TRBV5-4; D unresolved. The CDR3 runs 15 residues. V was trimmed by 4 bases and J by 5 bases, leaving 15 bases between them. Looked up from germline, CDR1 is SGHNT and CDR2 is YYREEE (reference sequence). CDR3 DNA: TGTGCCAGCAGCCCTGGTTTGTTTACAACCGGGGAGCTGTTTTTT. Residues: CASSPGLFTTGELFF.

V usage is TRBV9 and J usage is TRBJ2-3; 7 bases match TRBD1. V lost 1 base, J lost 3 bases, and 8 bases stayed unmatched. The V gene's germline CDR1 is SGDLS and CDR2 YYNGEE. CDR3 length: 16 residues. CDR3 in amino acids: CASSVWGQSGTDTQYF. CDR3 sequence (DNA): TGTGCCAGCAGCGTATGGGGACAGTCTGGAACAGATACGCAGTATTTT.

As concerns this clone: Because the CDR3 is missing its conserved closing phenylalanine or tryptophan, this is likely a read error. V gene TRBV4-2 combines with J gene TRBJ1-2; D may be TRBD1 (5 bases). From germline, CDR1 is LGHNA and CDR2 YNFKEQ. The CDR3 is 15 amino acids. The V end lost 2 bases, the J end lost 0 bases, and 10 bases lay between the germline ends. The CDR3 DNA reads as TGTGCCAGCAGCCAACCGGGACTGGCTAACTATGGCTACACCCTC. Protein sequence: CASSQPGLANYGYTL.

This chain links TRBV5-5 with TRBJ1-5; D unresolved. In germline, CDR1 is SGHKS, CDR2 YYEKEE (reference sequence). The CDR3 has 14 residues. Trimming removed 4 bases at V and 7 bases at J, with 15 bases between. The CDR3 reads CASSPDGAGQPQHF. In DNA form, the CDR3 reads TGTGCCAGCAGCCCCGACGGAGCCGGACAGCCCCAGCATTTT.